The TCR beta chain under discussion was sequenced for a study of blood T cells in healthy people across ages. Study-wide results and limits: It was held that the diversity estimates obtained from one million T cells were underestimates. Nothing was known about donor CMV status, and this possibly confounded expanded clonotype changes.

As regards this clonotype: The antigen is not known.

A second PCR of 7 to 11 cycles used a sample-barcoded 5' primer and a J-beta primer mix. Paired-end reads containing CDR3 totaled no fewer than 3 million for each sample. TCRdb redid the calling of the 5' RACE reads with MiXCR, one entry per CDR3 protein. The data show 730,000 or so distinct CDR3 sequences, around 46% seen once. CDR1 is SQVTM and CDR2 is ANQGSEA in the germline V gene. There are 16 residues in the CDR3. The sample comprised blood. V is TRBV29-1 and J is TRBJ2-5; possibly TRBD1 or TRBD2 for D (6 bases each). The J call may be wrong; the DNA end is better matched by TRBJ2-7. The sequence was obtained from a woman in her sixties in good health. CDR3 residues: CSVEDLNRGAVYEQYF. The CDR3 bases are TGCAGCGTTGAAGATCTCAATAGGGGGGCGGTTTACGAGCAGTACTTC.